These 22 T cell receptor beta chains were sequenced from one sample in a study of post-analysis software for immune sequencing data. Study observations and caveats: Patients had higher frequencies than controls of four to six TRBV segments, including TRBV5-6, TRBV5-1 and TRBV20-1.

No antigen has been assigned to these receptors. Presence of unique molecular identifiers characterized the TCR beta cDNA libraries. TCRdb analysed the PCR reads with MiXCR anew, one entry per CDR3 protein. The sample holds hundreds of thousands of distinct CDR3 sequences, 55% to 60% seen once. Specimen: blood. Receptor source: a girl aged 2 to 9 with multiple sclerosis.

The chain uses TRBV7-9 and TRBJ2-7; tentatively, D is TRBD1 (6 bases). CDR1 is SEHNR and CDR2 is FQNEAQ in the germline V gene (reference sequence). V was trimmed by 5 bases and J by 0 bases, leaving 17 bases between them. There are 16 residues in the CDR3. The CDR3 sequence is CASSLGPQGFSYEQYF. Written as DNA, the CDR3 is TGTGCCAGCAGCCTAGGACCCCAGGGGTTCTCCTACGAGCAGTACTTC.

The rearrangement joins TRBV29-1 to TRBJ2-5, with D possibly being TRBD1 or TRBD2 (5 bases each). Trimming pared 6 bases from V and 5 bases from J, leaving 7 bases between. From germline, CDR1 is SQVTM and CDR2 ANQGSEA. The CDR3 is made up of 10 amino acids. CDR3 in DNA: TGCAGCGTGGGGGACGAGACCCAGTACTTC. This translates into CSVGDETQYF. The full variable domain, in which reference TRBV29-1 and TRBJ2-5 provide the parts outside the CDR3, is SAVISQKPSRDICQRGTSLTIQCQVDSQVTMMFWYRQQPGQSLTLIATANQGSEATYESGFVIDKFPISRPNLTFSTLTVSNMSPEDSSIYLCSVGDETQYFGPGTRLLVL.

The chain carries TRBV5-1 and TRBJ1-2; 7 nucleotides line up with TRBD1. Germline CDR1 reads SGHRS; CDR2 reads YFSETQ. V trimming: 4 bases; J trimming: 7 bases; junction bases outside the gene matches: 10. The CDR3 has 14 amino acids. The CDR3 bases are TGCGCCAGCAGCGTAGGACCAGGGGGTCTTGGCTACACCTTC. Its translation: CASSVGPGGLGYTF. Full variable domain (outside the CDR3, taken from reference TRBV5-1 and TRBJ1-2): KAGVTQTPRYLIKTRGQQVTLSCSPISGHRSVSWYQQTPGQGLQFLFEYFSETQRNKGNFPGRFSGRQFSNSRSEMNVSTLELGDSALYLCASSVGPGGLGYTFGSGTRLTVV.

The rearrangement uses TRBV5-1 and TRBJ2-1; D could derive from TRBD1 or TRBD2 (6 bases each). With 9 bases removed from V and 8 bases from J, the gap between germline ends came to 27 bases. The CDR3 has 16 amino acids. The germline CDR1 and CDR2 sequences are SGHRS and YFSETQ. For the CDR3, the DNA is TGCGCCACAGCTCCCAGGGGAGCGGGCCGCGTCCATGAGCAGTTCTTC. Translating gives CATAPRGAGRVHEQFF.

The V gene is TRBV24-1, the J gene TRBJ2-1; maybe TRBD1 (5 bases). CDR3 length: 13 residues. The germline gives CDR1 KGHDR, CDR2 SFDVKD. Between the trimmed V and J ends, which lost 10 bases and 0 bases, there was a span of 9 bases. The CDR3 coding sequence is TGTGCCACAACAGACAGCTCCTACAATGAGCAGTTCTTC. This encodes CATTDSSYNEQFF.

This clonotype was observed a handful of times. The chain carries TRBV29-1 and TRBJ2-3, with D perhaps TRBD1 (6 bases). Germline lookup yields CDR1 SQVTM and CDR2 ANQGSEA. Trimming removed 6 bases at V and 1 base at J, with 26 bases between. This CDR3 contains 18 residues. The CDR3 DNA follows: TGCAGCGTCGTAGGCCGAGACGGAACAGGGCCTCGCACAGATACGCAGTATTTT. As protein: CSVVGRDGTGPRTDTQYF.

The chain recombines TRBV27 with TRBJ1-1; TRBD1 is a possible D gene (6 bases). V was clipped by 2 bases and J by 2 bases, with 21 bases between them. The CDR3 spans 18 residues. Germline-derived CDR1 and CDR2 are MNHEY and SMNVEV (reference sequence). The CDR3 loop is CASSLLALGTLSNTEAFF. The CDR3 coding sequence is TGTGCCAGCAGTTTACTGGCCCTAGGGACATTGAGCAACACTGAAGCTTTCTTT.

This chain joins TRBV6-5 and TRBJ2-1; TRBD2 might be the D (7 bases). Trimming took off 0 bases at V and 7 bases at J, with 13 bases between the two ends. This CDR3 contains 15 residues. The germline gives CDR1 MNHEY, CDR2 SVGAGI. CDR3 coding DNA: TGTGCCAGCAGTTACTCAGCGGGGCAGGGGAATGAGCAGTTCTTC. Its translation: CASSYSAGQGNEQFF.

Here the CDR3 reads CASSRAGVSNQPQHF. In nucleotides, the CDR3 is TGTGCCAGCAGTCGCGCCGGGGTTAGCAATCAGCCCCAGCATTTT. This chain joins TRBV6-5 and TRBJ1-5; D not certain. V was shortened by 5 bases and J by 0 bases, with 11 bases between the two germline ends. The germline gives CDR1 MNHEY, CDR2 SVGAGI. The CDR3 has 15 amino acids.

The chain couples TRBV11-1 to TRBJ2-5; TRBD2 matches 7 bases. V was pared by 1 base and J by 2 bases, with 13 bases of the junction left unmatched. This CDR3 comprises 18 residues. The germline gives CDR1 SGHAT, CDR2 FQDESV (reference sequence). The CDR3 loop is CASSLGSGLRGTQETQYF. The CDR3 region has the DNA TGTGCCAGCAGCTTAGGCTCCGGTTTGCGGGGGACTCAAGAGACCCAGTACTTC.

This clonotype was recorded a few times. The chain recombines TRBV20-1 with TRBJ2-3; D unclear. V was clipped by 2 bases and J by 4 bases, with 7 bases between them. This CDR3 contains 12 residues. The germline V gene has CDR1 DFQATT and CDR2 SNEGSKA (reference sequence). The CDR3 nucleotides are TGCAGTGCTAGATGGGGTGCAGATACGCAGTATTTT. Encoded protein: CSARWGADTQYF.

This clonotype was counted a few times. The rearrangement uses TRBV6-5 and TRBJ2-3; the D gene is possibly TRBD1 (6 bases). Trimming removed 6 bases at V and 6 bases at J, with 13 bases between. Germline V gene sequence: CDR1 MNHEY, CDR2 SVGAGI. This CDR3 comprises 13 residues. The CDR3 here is CASRAHRADTQYF. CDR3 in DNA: TGTGCCAGCAGAGCGCACAGGGCTGATACGCAGTATTTT.

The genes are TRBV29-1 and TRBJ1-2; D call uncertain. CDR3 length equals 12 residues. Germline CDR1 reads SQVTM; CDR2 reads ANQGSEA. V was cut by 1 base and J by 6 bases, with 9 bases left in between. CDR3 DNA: TGCAGCGTTGAAGGAGGGTTGGATGGCTACACCTTC. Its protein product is CSVEGGLDGYTF.

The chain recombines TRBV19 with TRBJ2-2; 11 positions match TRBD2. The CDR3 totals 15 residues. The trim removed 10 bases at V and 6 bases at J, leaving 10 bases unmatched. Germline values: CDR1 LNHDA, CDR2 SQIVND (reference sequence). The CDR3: CATHLAGGPSGELFF. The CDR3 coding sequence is TGTGCCACTCACTTAGCGGGAGGGCCTTCCGGGGAGCTGTTTTTT.

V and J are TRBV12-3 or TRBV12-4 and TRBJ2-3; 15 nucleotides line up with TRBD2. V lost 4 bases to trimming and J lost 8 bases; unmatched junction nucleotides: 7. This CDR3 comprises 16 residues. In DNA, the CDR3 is TGTGCCAGCAGTTGGACTAGCGGGAGGGCCCTCGGTACGCAGTATTTT. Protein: CASSWTSGRALGTQYF.

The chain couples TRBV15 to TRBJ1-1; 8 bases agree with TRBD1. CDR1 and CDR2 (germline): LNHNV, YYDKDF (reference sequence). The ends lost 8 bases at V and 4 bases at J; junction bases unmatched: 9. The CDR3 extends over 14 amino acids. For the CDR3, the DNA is TGTGCCACCCATCCAGGGGGCTCCTTCACTGAAGCTTTCTTT. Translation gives CATHPGGSFTEAFF.

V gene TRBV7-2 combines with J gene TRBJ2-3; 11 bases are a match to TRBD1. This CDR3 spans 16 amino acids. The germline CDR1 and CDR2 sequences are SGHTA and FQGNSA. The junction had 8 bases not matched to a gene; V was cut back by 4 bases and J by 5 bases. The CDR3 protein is CASSWRGQGVQDTQYF. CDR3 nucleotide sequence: TGTGCCAGCAGCTGGAGGGGACAGGGGGTACAAGATACGCAGTATTTT.

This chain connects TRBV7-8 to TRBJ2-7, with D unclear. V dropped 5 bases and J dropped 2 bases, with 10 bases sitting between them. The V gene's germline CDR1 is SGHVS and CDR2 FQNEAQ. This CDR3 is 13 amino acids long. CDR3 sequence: CASSGVEAYEQYF. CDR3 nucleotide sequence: TGTGCCAGCAGCGGGGTCGAGGCCTACGAGCAGTACTTC.

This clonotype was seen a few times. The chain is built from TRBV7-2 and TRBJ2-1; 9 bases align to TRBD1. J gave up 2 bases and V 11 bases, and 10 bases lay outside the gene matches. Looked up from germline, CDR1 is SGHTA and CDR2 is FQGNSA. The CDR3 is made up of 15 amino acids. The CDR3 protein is CAAQQGALAYNEQFF. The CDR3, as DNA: TGTGCCGCGCAACAGGGGGCGCTTGCCTACAATGAGCAGTTCTTC.

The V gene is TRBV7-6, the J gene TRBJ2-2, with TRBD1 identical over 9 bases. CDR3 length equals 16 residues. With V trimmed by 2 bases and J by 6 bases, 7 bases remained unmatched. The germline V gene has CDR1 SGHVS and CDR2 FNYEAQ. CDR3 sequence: CASSLSGQGFPGELFF. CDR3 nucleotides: TGTGCCAGCAGCTTATCGGGACAGGGTTTCCCCGGGGAGCTGTTTTTT.

The CDR3 spells CASLSGTNTDTQYF. Written as DNA, the CDR3 is TGCGCCAGCCTATCCGGGACAAACACAGATACGCAGTATTTT. J is TRBJ2-3 and V is TRBV5-1, with D tentatively TRBD1 (6 bases). V was shortened by 7 bases and J by 2 bases, with 14 bases between the two germline ends. The CDR3 is 14 residues long. Germline values: CDR1 SGHRS, CDR2 YFSETQ.

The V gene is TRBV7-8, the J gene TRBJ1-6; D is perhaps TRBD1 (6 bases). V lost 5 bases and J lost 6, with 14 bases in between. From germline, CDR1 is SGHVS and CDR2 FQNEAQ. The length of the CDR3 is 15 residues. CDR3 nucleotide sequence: TGTGCCAGCAGCCCGCCGACAGGCCCTAATTCACCCCTCCACTTT. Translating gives CASSPPTGPNSPLHF.